This T cell receptor beta chain emerged from a study of blood T cell repertoires in COVID-19 (dated by TCRdb to the early 2020s). With regard to the full study: The collaborator samples originated in the United States, Italy and Spain and spanned the acute and convalescent phases of COVID-19. The material from the prospective study consisted of cDNA or gDNA derived from T cells, B-cell-depleted T cells, or PBMCs. Subjects who had been exposed to COVID-19, were actively infected with it, or had recovered from it provided the deeply sampled blood TCRbeta repertoires that made up the dataset. A freely available public database, intended as a resource for researchers studying the immune response to SARS-CoV-2, is where the repertoires were released. Samples were obtained from the ongoing ImmuneRACE study (first 160 participants) and from roughly 1,300 subjects provided by 6 global collaborators. Nearly every sample came with metadata listing a de-identified subject ID, COVID-19 status, age in years and sex. Where available, HLA class I and class II types were obtained from metadata supplied by the sample provider rather than from assay-based typing. Findings and caveats that apply to the study as a whole: The amount of clinical and demographic metadata varied by source and participant and was provided uncurated.

According to the germline V gene (reference sequence), CDR1 reads LNHNV and CDR2 reads YYDKDF. The CDR3 goes from the cysteine to the phenylalanine over 15 residues. Only the CDR3 part of the read is kept: 45 bases, read in frame from the first base. Cut back by 3 bases and 1 base, the V and J ends lie 11 bases apart. The immunoSEQ Assay, a bias-controlled multiplex PCR, was used to amplify TCRbeta CDR3 regions from genomic DNA. Under the source paper's analysis protocol: The number of nucleated cells in each sample was estimated by amplification of reference gene primers within the assay. To quantify the absolute abundance of each unique TCRbeta CDR3 rearrangement, sequence reads were collapsed and filtered. For each sample, productive Simpson clonality was calculated by taking the square root of Simpson's diversity index across productive rearrangements. Sourced from immuneACCESS, this table was stored by TCRdb with only in-frame sequences that have V and J called. A share of the clones is absent; for the studies checked, an unresolved V gene accounts for under half, and the remainder has no known explanation. Clonal size and the V and J genes are those of that table, whereas D and trimming came from the DNA. Counted in this sample were about 61,000 clones; 91% of them appeared once. 6.5% to 9.5% of the sample comes from the top ten.

The collaborating institutions used their own protocols to collect whole blood in K2EDTA tubes. For TCRbeta analysis, collaborators shipped samples in one of three forms: frozen whole blood, isolated PBMCs, or DNA extracted from either of those sample types. On this clone: What this receptor recognizes is not known. No much larger clone exists at a distance of one base, and base qualities are not known.

This receptor was identified in a human donor in a cohort sampled during active COVID-19. The rearrangement combines TRBV15 with TRBJ2-3, with the D gene not confidently named. Sequenced input: peripheral blood. The CDR3: CATSRYGPGTDTQYF. The sequenced DNA: TGTGCCACCAGCAGGTACGGTCCGGGCACAGATACGCAGTATTTT.